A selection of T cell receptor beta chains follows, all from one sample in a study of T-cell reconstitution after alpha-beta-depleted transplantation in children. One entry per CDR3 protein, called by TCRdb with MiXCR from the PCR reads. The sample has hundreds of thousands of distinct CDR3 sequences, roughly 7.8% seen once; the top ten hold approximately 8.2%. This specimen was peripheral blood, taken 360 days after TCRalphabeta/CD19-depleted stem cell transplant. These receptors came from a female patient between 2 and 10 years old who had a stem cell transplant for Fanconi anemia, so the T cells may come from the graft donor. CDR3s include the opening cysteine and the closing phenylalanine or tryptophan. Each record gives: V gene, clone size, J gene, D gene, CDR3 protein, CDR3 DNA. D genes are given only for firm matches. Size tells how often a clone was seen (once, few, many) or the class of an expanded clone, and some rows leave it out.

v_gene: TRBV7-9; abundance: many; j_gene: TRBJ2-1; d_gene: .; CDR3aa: CASSLGGMVYNEQFF; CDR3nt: TGTGCCAGCAGCTTGGGGGGCATGGTTTACAATGAGCAGTTCTTC
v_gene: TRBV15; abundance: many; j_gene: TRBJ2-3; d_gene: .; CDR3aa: CATSRAGVYSDTQYF; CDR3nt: TGTGCCACCAGTCGCGCAGGGGTATATTCAGATACGCAGTATTTT
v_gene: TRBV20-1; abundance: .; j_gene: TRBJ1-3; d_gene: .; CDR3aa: CSAINFRRGNTIYF; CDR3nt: TGCAGTGCAATCAACTTCCGGAGGGGAAACACCATATATTTT
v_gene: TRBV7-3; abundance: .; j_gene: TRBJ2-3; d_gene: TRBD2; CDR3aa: CASSYTSGGPDTQYF; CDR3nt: TGTGCCAGCAGCTATACTAGCGGGGGCCCAGATACGCAGTATTTT
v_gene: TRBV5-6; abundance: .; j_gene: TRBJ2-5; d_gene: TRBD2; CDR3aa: CASSLIGRLADKETQYF; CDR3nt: TGTGCCAGCAGCTTGATAGGGCGACTAGCGGACAAAGAGACCCAGTACTTC
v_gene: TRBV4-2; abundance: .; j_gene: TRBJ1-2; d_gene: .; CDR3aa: CASSQVRDRYGYTF; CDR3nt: TGTGCCAGCAGCCAAGTCCGGGATAGGTATGGCTACACCTTC
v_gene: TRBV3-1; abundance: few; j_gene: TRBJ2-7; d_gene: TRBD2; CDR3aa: CASSQGTSLYEQYF; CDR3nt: TGTGCCAGCAGCCAAGGGACTAGCCTATACGAGCAGTACTTC
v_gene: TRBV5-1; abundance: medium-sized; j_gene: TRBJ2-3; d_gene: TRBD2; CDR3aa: CASSLALAGDPTDTQYF; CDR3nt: TGCGCCAGCAGCTTGGCATTAGCGGGGGACCCCACAGATACGCAGTATTTT
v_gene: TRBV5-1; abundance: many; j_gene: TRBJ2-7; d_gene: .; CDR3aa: CASGAGHQVYEQYF; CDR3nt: TGCGCCAGCGGGGCCGGACATCAAGTCTACGAGCAGTACTTC
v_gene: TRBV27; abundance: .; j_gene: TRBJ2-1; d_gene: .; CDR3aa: CASSLIGGASNEQFF; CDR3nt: TGTGCCAGCAGTTTAATTGGGGGGGCCAGTAATGAGCAGTTCTTC